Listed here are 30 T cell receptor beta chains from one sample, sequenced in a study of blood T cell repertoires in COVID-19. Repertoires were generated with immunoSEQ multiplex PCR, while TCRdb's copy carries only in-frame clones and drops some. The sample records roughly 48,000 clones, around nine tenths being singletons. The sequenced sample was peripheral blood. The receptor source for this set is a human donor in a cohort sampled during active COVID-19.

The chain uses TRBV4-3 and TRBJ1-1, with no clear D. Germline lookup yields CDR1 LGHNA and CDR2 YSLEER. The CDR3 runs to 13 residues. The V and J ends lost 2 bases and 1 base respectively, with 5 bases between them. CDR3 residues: CASSQTGNTEAFF. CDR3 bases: TGCGCCAGCAGCCAAACCGGGAACACTGAAGCTTTCTTT.

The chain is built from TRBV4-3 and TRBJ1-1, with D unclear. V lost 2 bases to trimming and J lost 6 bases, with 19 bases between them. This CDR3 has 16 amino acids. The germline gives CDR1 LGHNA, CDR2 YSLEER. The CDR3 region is CASSQYTGGPLAEAFF. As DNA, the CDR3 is TGCGCCAGCAGCCAATATACGGGAGGGCCCCTCGCTGAAGCTTTCTTT.

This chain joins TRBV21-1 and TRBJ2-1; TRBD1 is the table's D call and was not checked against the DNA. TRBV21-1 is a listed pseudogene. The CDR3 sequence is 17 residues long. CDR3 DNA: TGTGCCAGCACCCGCTTATCCGGGACAGGGGATGATTATGAGCAGTTCTTC. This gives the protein CASTRLSGTGDDYEQFF.

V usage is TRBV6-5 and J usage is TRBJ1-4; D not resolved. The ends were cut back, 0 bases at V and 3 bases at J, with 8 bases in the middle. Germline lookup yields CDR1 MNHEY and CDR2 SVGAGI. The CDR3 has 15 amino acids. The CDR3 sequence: CASSYSSQPNEKLFF. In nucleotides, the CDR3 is TGTGCCAGCAGTTACTCTTCACAACCTAATGAAAAACTGTTTTTT.

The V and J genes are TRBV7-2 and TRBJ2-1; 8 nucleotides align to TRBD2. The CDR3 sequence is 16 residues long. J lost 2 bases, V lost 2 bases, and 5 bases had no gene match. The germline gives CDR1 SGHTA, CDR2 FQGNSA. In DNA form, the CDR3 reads TGTGCCAGCAGCTTATATGGCGGGGGGCCCTACAATGAGCAGTTCTTC. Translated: CASSLYGGGPYNEQFF.

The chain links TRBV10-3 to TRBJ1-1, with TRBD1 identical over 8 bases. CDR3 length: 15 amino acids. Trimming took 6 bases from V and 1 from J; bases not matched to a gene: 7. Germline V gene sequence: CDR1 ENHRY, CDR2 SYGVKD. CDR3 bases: TGTGCCATCAGAAGCCTGACAGGGGCGAACACTGAAGCTTTCTTT. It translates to CAIRSLTGANTEAFF.

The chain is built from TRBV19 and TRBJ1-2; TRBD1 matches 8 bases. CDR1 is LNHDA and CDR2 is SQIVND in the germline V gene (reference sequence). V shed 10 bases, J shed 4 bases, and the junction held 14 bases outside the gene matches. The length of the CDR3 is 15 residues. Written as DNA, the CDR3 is TGTGCCATTAGGAGGGGGACAGGAGGGTCCTATGGCTACACCTTC. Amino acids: CAIRRGTGGSYGYTF.

The CDR3 reads CASKGDPNTGELFF. CDR3 nucleotide sequence: TGTGCCAGCAAAGGGGATCCGAACACCGGGGAGCTGTTTTTT. V usage is TRBV2 and J usage is TRBJ2-2, with a weak D call TRBD1 (5 bases). CDR3 size: 14 residues. V gave up 7 bases and J gave up 0 bases, with 9 bases separating them. Germline lookup yields CDR1 SNHLY and CDR2 FYNNEI.

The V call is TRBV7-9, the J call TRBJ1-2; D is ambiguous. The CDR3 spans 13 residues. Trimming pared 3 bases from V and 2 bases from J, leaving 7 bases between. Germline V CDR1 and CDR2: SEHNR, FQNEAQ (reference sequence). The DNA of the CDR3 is TGTGCCAGCAGCTTTCAAGCAAACTATGGCTACACCTTC. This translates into CASSFQANYGYTF.

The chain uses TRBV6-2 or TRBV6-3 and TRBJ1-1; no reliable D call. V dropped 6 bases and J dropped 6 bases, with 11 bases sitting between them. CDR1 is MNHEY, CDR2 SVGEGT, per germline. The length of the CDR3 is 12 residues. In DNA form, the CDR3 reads TGTGCCAGCAGCTCCGCCAGCGCTGAAGCTTTCTTT. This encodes CASSSASAEAFF.

This CDR3 reads CASARDSPGYTF. Here the CDR3 DNA reads TGTGCCAGCGCGCGGGACAGCCCAGGCTACACCTTC. The chain combines TRBV5-6 with TRBJ1-2; 7 bases match TRBD1. Germline CDR1 reads SGHDT; CDR2 reads YYEEEE. The CDR3 extends over 12 amino acids. V was pared by 7 bases and J by 8 bases, with 8 bases of the junction left unmatched.

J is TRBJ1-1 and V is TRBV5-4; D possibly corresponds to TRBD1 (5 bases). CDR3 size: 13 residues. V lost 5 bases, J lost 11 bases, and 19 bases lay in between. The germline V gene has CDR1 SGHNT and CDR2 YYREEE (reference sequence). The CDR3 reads CASRLGSGGEAFF. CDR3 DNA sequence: TGTGCCAGCAGGCTGGGATCGGGGGGTGAGGCTTTCTTT.

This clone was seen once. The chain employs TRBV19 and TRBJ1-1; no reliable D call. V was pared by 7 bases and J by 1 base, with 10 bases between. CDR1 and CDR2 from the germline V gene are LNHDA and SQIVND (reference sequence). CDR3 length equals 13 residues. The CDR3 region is CASTAWANTEAFF. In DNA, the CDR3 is TGTGCCAGTACCGCATGGGCGAACACTGAAGCTTTCTTT.

The CDR3 region is CASSTDSQETQYF. In DNA, the CDR3 is TGTGCCAGCAGTACCGACAGCCAAGAGACCCAGTACTTC. The rearrangement joins TRBV6-6 to TRBJ2-5, with D perhaps TRBD1 (5 bases). The V gene lost 5 bases and the J gene lost 1 base, with 8 bases spanning the gap. The CDR3 extends over 13 amino acids. Germline-derived CDR1 and CDR2 are MNHNY and SVGAGI (reference sequence).

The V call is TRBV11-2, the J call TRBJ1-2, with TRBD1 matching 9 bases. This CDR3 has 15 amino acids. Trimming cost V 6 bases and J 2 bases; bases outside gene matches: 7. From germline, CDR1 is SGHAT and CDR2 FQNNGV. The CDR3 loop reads CASSPGTGTNYGYTF. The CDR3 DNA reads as TGTGCCAGCAGTCCCGGGACAGGGACGAACTATGGCTACACCTTC.

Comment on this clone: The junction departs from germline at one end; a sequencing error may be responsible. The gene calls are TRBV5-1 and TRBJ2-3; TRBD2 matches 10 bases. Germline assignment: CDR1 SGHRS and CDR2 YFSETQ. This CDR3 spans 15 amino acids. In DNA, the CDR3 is TGCGCCAGCAGCCCCGGGACTAGCGAATCAGAGACGCAGTATTTT. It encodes CASSPGTSESETQYF.

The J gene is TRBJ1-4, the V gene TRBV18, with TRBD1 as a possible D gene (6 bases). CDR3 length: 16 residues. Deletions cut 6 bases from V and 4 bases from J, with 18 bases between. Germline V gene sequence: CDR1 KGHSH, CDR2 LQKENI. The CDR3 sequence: CASSLSRTDLNEKLFF. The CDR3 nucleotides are TGTGCCAGCTCCTTGTCTAGGACAGACCTTAATGAAAAACTGTTTTTT.

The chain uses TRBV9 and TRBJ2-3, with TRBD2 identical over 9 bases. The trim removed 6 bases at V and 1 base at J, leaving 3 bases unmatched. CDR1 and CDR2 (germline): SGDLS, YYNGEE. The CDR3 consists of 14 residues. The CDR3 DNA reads TGTGCCAGCATATTAGCGGGGGGCACAGATACGCAGTATTTT. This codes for CASILAGGTDTQYF.

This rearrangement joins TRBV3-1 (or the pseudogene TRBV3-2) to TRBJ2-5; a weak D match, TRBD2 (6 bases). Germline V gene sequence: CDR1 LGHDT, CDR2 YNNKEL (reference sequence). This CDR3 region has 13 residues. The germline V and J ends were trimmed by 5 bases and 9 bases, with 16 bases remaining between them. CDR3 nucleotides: TGTGCCAGCAGCTTGGAGGGGCCCAGGGCCCAGTACTTC. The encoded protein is CASSLEGPRAQYF.

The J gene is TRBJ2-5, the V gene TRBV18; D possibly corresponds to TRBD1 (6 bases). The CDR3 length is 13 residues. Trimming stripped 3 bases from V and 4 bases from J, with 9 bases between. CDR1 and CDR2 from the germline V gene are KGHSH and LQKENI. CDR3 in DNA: TGTGCCAGCTCACCGTTACAGGGAGAGACCCAGTACTTC. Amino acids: CASSPLQGETQYF.

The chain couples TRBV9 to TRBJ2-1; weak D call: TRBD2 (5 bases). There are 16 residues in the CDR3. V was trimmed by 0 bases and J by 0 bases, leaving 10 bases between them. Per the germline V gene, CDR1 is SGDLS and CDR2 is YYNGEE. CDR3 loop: CASSVDLRGSYNEQFF. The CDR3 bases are TGTGCCAGCAGCGTAGATCTCCGGGGCTCCTACAATGAGCAGTTCTTC.

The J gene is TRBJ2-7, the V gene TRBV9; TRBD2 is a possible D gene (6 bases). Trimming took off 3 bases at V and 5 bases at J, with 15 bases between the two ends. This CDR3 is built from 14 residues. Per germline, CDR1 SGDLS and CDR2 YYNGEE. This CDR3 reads CASSGLDSTHEQYF. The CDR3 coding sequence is TGTGCCAGCAGCGGACTAGATTCCACCCACGAGCAGTACTTC. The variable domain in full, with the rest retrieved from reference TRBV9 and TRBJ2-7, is DSGVTQTPKHLITATGQRVTLRCSPRSGDLSVYWYQQSLDQGLQFLIQYYNGEERAKGNILERFSAQQFPDLHSELNLSSLELGDSALYFCASSGLDSTHEQYFGPGTRLTVT.

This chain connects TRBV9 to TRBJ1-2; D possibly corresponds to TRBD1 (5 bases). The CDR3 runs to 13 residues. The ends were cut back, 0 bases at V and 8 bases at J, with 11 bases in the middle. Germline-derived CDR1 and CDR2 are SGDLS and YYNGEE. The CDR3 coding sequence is TGTGCCAGCAGCGTAGGGCAGGGCTCGGGCTACACCTTC. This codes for CASSVGQGSGYTF. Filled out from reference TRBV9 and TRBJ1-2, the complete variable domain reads DSGVTQTPKHLITATGQRVTLRCSPRSGDLSVYWYQQSLDQGLQFLIQYYNGEERAKGNILERFSAQQFPDLHSELNLSSLELGDSALYFCASSVGQGSGYTFGSGTRLTVV.

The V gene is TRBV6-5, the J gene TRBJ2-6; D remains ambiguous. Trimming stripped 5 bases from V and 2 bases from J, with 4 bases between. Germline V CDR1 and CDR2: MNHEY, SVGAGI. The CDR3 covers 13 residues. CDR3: CASSPTGANVLTF. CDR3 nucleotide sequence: TGTGCCAGCAGTCCTACTGGGGCCAACGTCCTGACTTTC.

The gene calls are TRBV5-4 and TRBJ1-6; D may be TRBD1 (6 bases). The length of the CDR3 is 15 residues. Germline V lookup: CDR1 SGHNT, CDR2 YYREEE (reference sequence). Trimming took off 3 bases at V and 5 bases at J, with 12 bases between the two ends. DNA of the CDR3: TGTGCCAGCAGCTCTCCGCCAGGGGATAATTCACCCCTCCACTTT. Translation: CASSSPPGDNSPLHF.

CDR3 bases: TGTGCCAGCAGCTTAGTAGGAGCGGGGGGGCAGGTTGAGCAGTTCTTC. Translated: CASSLVGAGGQVEQFF. The chain combines TRBV7-2 with TRBJ2-1; TRBD2 matches 10 bases. Germline V lookup: CDR1 SGHTA, CDR2 FQGNSA. V dropped 1 base and J dropped 9; count of bases not matched to a gene: 9. The length of the CDR3 is 16 residues.

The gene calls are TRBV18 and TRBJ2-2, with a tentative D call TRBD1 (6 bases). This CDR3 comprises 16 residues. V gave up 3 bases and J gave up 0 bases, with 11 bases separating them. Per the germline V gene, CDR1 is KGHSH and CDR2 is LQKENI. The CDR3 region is CASSPNRVANTGELFF. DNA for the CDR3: TGTGCCAGCTCACCTAACAGGGTCGCGAACACCGGGGAGCTGTTTTTT.

The CDR3, as DNA: TGTGCCAGCAGGGTTGACAGCTCTGGAAACACCATATATTTT. This translates into CASRVDSSGNTIYF. The chain joins TRBV6-5 to TRBJ1-3, with D perhaps TRBD1 (5 bases). V gave up 6 bases and J gave up 0 bases, with 9 bases separating them. The CDR3 is 14 residues long. Per the germline V gene, CDR1 is MNHEY and CDR2 is SVGAGI.

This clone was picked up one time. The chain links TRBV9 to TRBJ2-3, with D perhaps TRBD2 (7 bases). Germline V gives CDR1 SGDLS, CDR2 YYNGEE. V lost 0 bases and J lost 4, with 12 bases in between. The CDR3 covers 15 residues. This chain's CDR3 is CASSVEGGVADTQYF. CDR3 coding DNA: TGTGCCAGCAGCGTAGAAGGGGGGGTGGCAGATACGCAGTATTTT.

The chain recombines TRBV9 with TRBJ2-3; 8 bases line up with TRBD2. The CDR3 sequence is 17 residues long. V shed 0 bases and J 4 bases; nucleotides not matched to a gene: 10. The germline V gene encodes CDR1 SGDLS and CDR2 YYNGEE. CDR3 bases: TGTGCCAGCAGCGTAGACTCGGGACTAGAGTTATCAGATACGCAGTATTTT. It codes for CASSVDSGLELSDTQYF.